This T cell receptor beta chain was recovered during a study of blood T cell repertoires in COVID-19. Study details: Some COVID-19 samples were acute and others convalescent; all came from the United States, Italy and Spain. T cells, B-cell-depleted T cells, or PBMCs supplied cDNA or gDNA.

Generated by immunoSEQ multiplex PCR, the TCRdb table keeps only in-frame clones and is missing some. The sample holds about 120,000 clones, 85% to 90% seen once. CDR1 LGHDT and CDR2 YNNKEL come from the germline V gene (reference sequence). CDR3 length: 16 residues. J was trimmed by 4 bases and V by 1 base; bases with no gene match: 8. V and J are TRBV3-1 (or the pseudogene TRBV3-2) and TRBJ2-3, with TRBD2 matching 7 bases. Specimen: peripheral blood. This TCR came from a woman aged 55-69 years with COVID-19, enrolled during active disease. The DNA for the CDR3 is TGTGCCAGCAGCCAAGTACGGGACTACGATCCAGATACGCAGTATTTT. The encoded protein is CASSQVRDYDPDTQYF.